The next 23 T cell receptor beta chains were all read from a single sample in a study of blood T cells in healthy people across ages (dated by TCRdb to the mid-2010s). Receptors were amplified or captured by 5' RACE. The instrument was an Illumina HiSeq 2500. The second PCR ran for roughly 6 to 11 cycles and used a J-beta primer mix along with a sample-barcoded 5' primer. TCRdb reprocessing: public reads trimmed at Q25 with fastp, clones called with MiXCR, in-frame beta chains kept. When rows share a CDR3 protein, they turn into one entry using the most common DNA and genes. This sample is represented by 1.5 million to 1.8 million distinct CDR3 sequences; approximately 43% of them were singletons. The ten largest make up over 3.5% of the sample. Sequenced material: blood. The source of these receptors is a woman aged 18 to 35 in good health.

The J gene is TRBJ2-3, the V gene TRBV2; D uncertain. V was trimmed by 6 bases and J by 2 bases, leaving 15 bases between them. Germline loops: CDR1 SNHLY, CDR2 FYNNEI. This CDR3 is built from 15 residues. This CDR3 is CASSQAETITDTQYF. DNA for the CDR3: TGTGCCAGCAGCCAAGCCGAGACCATCACAGATACGCAGTATTTT.

The genes are TRBV2 and TRBJ2-5; a possible D gene is TRBD1 (6 bases). V was pared by 4 bases and J by 4 bases, with 13 bases between. Germline V gene sequence: CDR1 SNHLY, CDR2 FYNNEI. The CDR3 sequence is 14 residues long. CDR3 coding DNA: TGTGCCAGCAGTGCAGGGGTAGATGGAGAGACCCAGTACTTC. The encoded protein is CASSAGVDGETQYF.

This clonotype has more than one count but fewer than ten. The rearrangement uses TRBV2 and TRBJ1-5; 10 positions match TRBD1. V lost 8 bases to trimming and J lost 6 bases; unmatched junction nucleotides: 7. Germline V lookup: CDR1 SNHLY, CDR2 FYNNEI. The CDR3 runs to 14 residues. For the CDR3, the DNA is TGTGCCAGCGGAGGGACAGGGGCGGCTCAGCCCCAGCATTTT. This codes for CASGGTGAAQPQHF.

The CDR3 reads CASSSLADSSYNEQYF. For the CDR3, the DNA is TGTGCCAGCAGTTCTCTAGCGGACAGCTCCTACAATGAGCAGTACTTC. The chain employs TRBV7-9 and TRBJ2-7; D possibly corresponds to TRBD2 (7 bases). In germline, CDR1 is SEHNR, CDR2 FQNEAQ (reference sequence). This CDR3 has 16 amino acids. Trimming took 6 bases from V and 7 from J, leaving 25 bases between them.

The chain links TRBV6-2 or TRBV6-3 to TRBJ2-3, with D possibly being TRBD2 (5 bases). Germline loops: CDR1 MNHEY, CDR2 SVGEGT. Between the trimmed V and J ends, which lost 1 base and 4 bases, there was a span of 9 bases. The CDR3 is made up of 14 amino acids. The CDR3 is CASSYWWGADTQYF. CDR3 nucleotide sequence: TGTGCCAGCAGTTACTGGTGGGGAGCAGATACGCAGTATTTT.

In its sample, this clonotype was seen a few times. The chain couples TRBV4-2 to TRBJ2-1; D is undetermined. Trimming left V 4 bases short and J 7 bases short, with 8 bases between. The CDR3 covers 12 residues. The V gene's germline CDR1 is LGHNA and CDR2 YNFKEQ. CDR3 protein: CASSLTQNEQFF. The CDR3, as DNA: TGTGCCAGCAGCCTGACCCAGAATGAGCAGTTCTTC.

DNA for the CDR3: TGCGCCAGCAGCCTGAACAGCCAGGGGTTCAATGAGCAGTTCTTC. It specifies CASSLNSQGFNEQFF. The chain recombines TRBV5-1 with TRBJ2-1, with D maybe TRBD1 (6 bases). Germline loops: CDR1 SGHRS, CDR2 YFSETQ. Trimming cost V 4 bases and J 6 bases, with 17 bases left between them. The CDR3 is 15 amino acids.

This chain connects TRBV7-2 to TRBJ1-2; D may be TRBD1 (5 bases). This CDR3 region has 14 residues. Per the germline V gene, CDR1 is SGHTA and CDR2 is FQGNSA. With 6 bases removed from V and 5 bases from J, the gap between germline ends came to 16 bases. CDR3 sequence reads: CASSKQDSLYGYTF. The CDR3 DNA reads TGTGCCAGCAGTAAACAGGACTCCCTATATGGCTACACCTTC.

This chain connects TRBV25-1 to TRBJ2-3, with D perhaps TRBD2 (6 bases). The V end was cut by 9 bases, the J end by 3 bases, with 16 bases between. Per the germline V gene, CDR1 is MGHDK and CDR2 is SYGVNS. The CDR3 spans 14 residues. The CDR3 loop reads CASMLEGSTDTQYF. In DNA, the CDR3 is TGTGCCAGTATGCTGGAGGGGTCGACAGATACGCAGTATTTT. Complete variable domain (other parts from reference TRBV25-1 and TRBJ2-3): EADIYQTPRYLVIGTGKKITLECSQTMGHDKMYWYQQDPGMELHLIHYSYGVNSTEKGDLSSESTVSRIRTEHFPLTLESARPSHTSQYLCASMLEGSTDTQYFGPGTRLTVL.

This clonotype was seen a few times. J is TRBJ2-7 and V is TRBV7-9; TRBD2 is a possible D gene (5 bases). Trimming pared 1 base from V and 3 bases from J, leaving 13 bases between. The CDR3 consists of 15 residues. Germline V CDR1 and CDR2: SEHNR, FQNEAQ (reference sequence). The CDR3 protein is CASSLGLIEGYEQYF. CDR3 sequence (DNA): TGTGCCAGCAGCTTAGGGCTCATAGAGGGCTACGAGCAGTACTTC.

This clonotype was detected once. The V gene is TRBV12-3 or TRBV12-4, the J gene TRBJ2-5; D gene unclear. V lost 2 bases, J lost 11 bases, and 12 bases lay in between. The CDR3 contains 12 residues. CDR3 loop: CASSLMDLEQYF. The CDR3 region has the DNA TGTGCCAGCAGTTTAATGGATCTTGAGCAGTACTTC.

This rearrangement joins TRBV20-1 to TRBJ2-6, with D hard to call. Germline V gives CDR1 DFQATT, CDR2 SNEGSKA (reference sequence). V was cut by 6 bases and J by 0 bases, with 12 bases left in between. This CDR3 is built from 15 residues. CDR3 in DNA: TGCAGTGCCCTGGAAGCCGACTCTGGGGCCAACGTCCTGACTTTC. Encoded protein: CSALEADSGANVLTF.

Only a few counts were recorded for this clonotype. This sequence joins TRBV10-3 and TRBJ1-2, with D perhaps TRBD1 (6 bases). Trimming stripped 0 bases from V and 6 bases from J, with 11 bases between. Germline loops: CDR1 ENHRY, CDR2 SYGVKD. The CDR3 length is 14 residues. CDR3 nucleotide sequence: TGTGCCATCAGTGAGTCGGACAGAGTCAATGGCTACACCTTC. This translates into CAISESDRVNGYTF.

This chain connects TRBV15 to TRBJ2-1; TRBD1 aligns across 8 bases. J was trimmed by 9 bases and V by 5 bases; bases with no gene match: 12. This CDR3 contains 15 residues. Germline V lookup: CDR1 LNHNV, CDR2 YYDKDF (reference sequence). The CDR3 nucleotides are TGTGCCACCAGCTTTTCGGCAGGGGGCGGGACTGAGCAGTTCTTC. Protein sequence: CATSFSAGGGTEQFF.

This clonotype was observed a few times. The genes are TRBV6-2 or TRBV6-3 and TRBJ2-1, with D possibly TRBD1 on 6 matching bases. With 5 bases removed from V and 7 bases from J, the gap between germline ends came to 15 bases. Germline V gene sequence: CDR1 MNHEY, CDR2 SVGEGT. There are 14 residues in the CDR3. CDR3 sequence (DNA): TGTGCCAGCAGTCTTGATGGACAGTCTAATGAGCAGTTCTTC. Encoded protein: CASSLDGQSNEQFF.

The gene calls are TRBV6-2 or TRBV6-3 and TRBJ1-5, with TRBD1 as a possible D gene (5 bases). This CDR3 region has 17 residues. The ends were cut back, 7 bases at V and 2 bases at J, with 21 bases in the middle. Germline V gene sequence: CDR1 MNHEY, CDR2 SVGEGT. The CDR3 loop is CASKPGPGPWGNQPQHF. The DNA for the CDR3 is TGTGCCAGCAAACCGGGACCGGGGCCCTGGGGCAATCAGCCCCAGCATTTT.

This clonotype was detected once. This chain connects TRBV12-3 or TRBV12-4 to TRBJ1-2; the D is unclear. CDR3 length: 11 residues. Trimming left V 11 bases short and J 12 bases short, with 19 bases between. In DNA form, the CDR3 reads TGTGCCGGTAGACCTATCTCTGGAAACACCTTC. This translates into CAGRPISGNTF.

V is TRBV7-3 and J is TRBJ2-3; TRBD2 matches at 8 bases. Germline CDR1 reads SGHTA; CDR2 reads FQGTGA. V dropped 6 bases and J dropped 8; count of bases not matched to a gene: 13. This CDR3 spans 15 amino acids. The CDR3 region has the DNA TGTGCCAGCAGTGCAACCACCTCCGGGACTAGTACGCAGTATTTT. Protein product: CASSATTSGTSTQYF.

The chain has TRBV2 and TRBJ2-7, with 8 bases fitting TRBD2. The CDR3 totals 15 residues. The V segment lost 6 bases and the J segment 3 bases; nucleotides outside the gene matches: 10. Germline CDR1 SNHLY, CDR2 FYNNEI. The CDR3, as DNA: TGTGCCAGCAGGGGGACTAGTGGGACACGCTACGAGCAGTACTTC. Protein: CASRGTSGTRYEQYF.

This clonotype was counted only a few times. This chain uses TRBV25-1 with TRBJ1-2; D is uncertain. The CDR3 consists of 14 residues. CDR1 and CDR2 (germline): MGHDK, SYGVNS. The germline V and J ends were trimmed by 1 base and 5 bases, with 11 bases remaining between them. The CDR3 loop is CASSEWYSGYGYTF. The CDR3 region has the DNA TGTGCCAGCAGTGAATGGTACAGCGGATATGGCTACACCTTC.

The V call is TRBV7-9, the J call TRBJ2-5, with D perhaps TRBD2 (5 bases). The CDR3 totals 14 residues. Germline values: CDR1 SEHNR, CDR2 FQNEAQ (reference sequence). Trimming took 3 bases from V and 2 from J, leaving 10 bases between them. DNA for the CDR3: TGTGCCAGCAGCTTTAGCGTTGGGCAAGAGACCCAGTACTTC. This translates into CASSFSVGQETQYF.

This clonotype was seen more than once but under ten times. J is TRBJ2-3 and V is TRBV4-2, with 9 bases that match TRBD2. The V segment lost 7 bases and the J segment 1 base; nucleotides outside the gene matches: 9. The germline gives CDR1 LGHNA, CDR2 YNFKEQ. The CDR3 has 16 residues. The CDR3 region has the DNA TGTGCCAGCAACAAGGCGGGCGGGGGGGGCACAGATACGCAGTATTTT. Encoded protein: CASNKAGGGGTDTQYF.

In regard to this clonotype: This clone may be a read error of a much larger clone one base away. This chain uses TRBV12-3 or TRBV12-4 with TRBJ2-3; D is ambiguous. V was trimmed by 3 bases and J by 2 bases, leaving 18 bases between them. The CDR3 totals 17 residues. The CDR3 nucleotides read TGTGCCAGCAGTTTGCTCCGGACCCCGTCTTTCACAGATACGCAGTATTTT. Encoded protein: CASSLLRTPSFTDTQYF.